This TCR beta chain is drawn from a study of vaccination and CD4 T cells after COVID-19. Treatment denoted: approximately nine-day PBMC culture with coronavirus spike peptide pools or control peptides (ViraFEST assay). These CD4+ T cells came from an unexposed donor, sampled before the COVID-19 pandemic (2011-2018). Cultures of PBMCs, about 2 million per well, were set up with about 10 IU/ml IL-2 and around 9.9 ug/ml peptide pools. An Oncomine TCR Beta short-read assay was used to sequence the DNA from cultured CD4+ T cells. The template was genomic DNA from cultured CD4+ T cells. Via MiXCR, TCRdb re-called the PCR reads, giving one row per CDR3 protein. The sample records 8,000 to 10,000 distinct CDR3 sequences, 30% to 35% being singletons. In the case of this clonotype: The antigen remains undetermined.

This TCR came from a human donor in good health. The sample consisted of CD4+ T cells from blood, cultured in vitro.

The CDR3 coding sequence is TGCGCCAGCAGCCATCTCACAGGGAAGGGAACACAGCCCCAGCATTTT. This gives the protein CASSHLTGKGTQPQHF. The chain employs TRBV4-1 and TRBJ1-5; D is perhaps TRBD1 (6 bases). Trimming removed 3 bases from V and 7 bases from J, with 19 bases in between. The CDR3 totals 16 residues. Germline assignment: CDR1 MGHRA and CDR2 YSYEKL.